Below, 18 T cell receptor beta chains from the same sample are listed, as sequenced in a study of glioma-infiltrating T cells. The iRepertoire nested amplicon-rescue multiplex PCR amplified TCR alpha and beta CDR3s from RNA. TCRdb ran MiXCR on the multiplex PCR reads and lists one entry per CDR3 protein. The profile shows roughly 190,000 distinct CDR3 sequences, over 30% of them singletons. The sample was glioma tissue, nonneoplastic brain tissue, or PBMCs (not recorded which). These receptors were collected from a human donor with low-grade glioma or glioblastoma, undergoing nonglioma brain surgery, or in good health (not recorded which).

This chain links TRBV29-1 with TRBJ2-7, with D tentatively TRBD1 or TRBD2 (5 bases each). V lost 6 bases, J lost 1 base, and 19 bases lay in between. Per germline, CDR1 SQVTM and CDR2 ANQGSEA. The CDR3 loop spans 15 amino acids. The CDR3 DNA sequence: TGCAGCGTCAATGCCCGGGGTGGGGGTTCCTACGAGCAGTACTTC. Residues: CSVNARGGGSYEQYF.

There are many counts of this clonotype. The CDR3 coding sequence is TGTGCCAGCAGCTTAGTACTCGAGAGATTGAATGAGCAGTTCTTC. Protein: CASSLVLERLNEQFF. This chain links TRBV7-9 with TRBJ2-1; D is unclear. CDR1 and CDR2 from the germline V gene are SEHNR and FQNEAQ (reference sequence). This CDR3 is built from 15 residues. Trimming removed 1 base from V and 7 bases from J, with 14 bases in between.

Comment on this clonotype: The junction departs from germline at one end; a sequencing error may be responsible. The chain recombines TRBV6-5 with TRBJ2-7; D is uncertain. The CDR3 runs 10 residues. Germline loops: CDR1 MNHEY, CDR2 SVGAGI. The CDR3 nucleotides are TGTGCCAGCAGTTACGGACGACGGGACTTC. It codes for CASSYGRRDF.

In this sample, this clonotype turned up many times. The rearrangement links TRBV27 to TRBJ2-7, with 11 bases matching TRBD2. The CDR3 covers 15 residues. Germline V CDR1 and CDR2: MNHEY, SMNVEV (reference sequence). V was clipped by 6 bases and J by 2 bases; unmatched bases: 6. The CDR3 protein is CASRVTSGVTYEQYF. The CDR3 DNA reads as TGTGCCAGCAGAGTGACTAGCGGGGTAACCTACGAGCAGTACTTC.

The chain uses TRBV27 and TRBJ2-1; TRBD1 aligns across 9 bases. This CDR3 region has 17 residues. CDR1 and CDR2 (germline): MNHEY, SMNVEV (reference sequence). V was pared by 3 bases and J by 4 bases, with 10 bases of the junction left unmatched. CDR3 sequence reads: CASSFYRGPKGYNEQFF. CDR3 in DNA: TGTGCCAGCAGTTTTTACAGGGGGCCCAAGGGATACAATGAGCAGTTCTTC.

To note about this clonotype: A much larger clone sits a single nucleotide away, making a read error possible. The chain has TRBV7-2 and TRBJ2-6; no clear D gene. Germline CDR1 and CDR2: SGHTA and FQGNSA. V was clipped by 4 bases and J by 4 bases, with 14 bases between them. The CDR3 has 16 residues. The CDR3 bases are TGTGCCAGCAGCTCAGAACGCCCGTCCGGGGCCAACGTCCTGACTTTC. Protein sequence: CASSSERPSGANVLTF.

Regarding this clonotype: It may be a read error: a sequence one base away is much more abundant. The J gene is TRBJ1-1, the V gene TRBV4-3, with D perhaps matching TRBD1 (5 bases). This CDR3 has 13 residues. Trimming shortened V by 6 bases and J by 0 bases, and 8 bases separated the two germline ends. Germline CDR1 and CDR2: LGHNA and YSLEER. CDR3 bases: TGCGCCAGCAGTTCACAGGTGAACACTGAAGCTTTCTTT. Protein: CASSSQVNTEAFF.

This clonotype was seen a few times. V is TRBV4-1 and J is TRBJ1-1; D ambiguous. Trimming pared 3 bases from V and 1 base from J, leaving 6 bases between. The CDR3 spans 13 residues. The V gene's germline CDR1 is MGHRA and CDR2 YSYEKL. In DNA form, the CDR3 reads TGCGCCAGCAGCCAGGCTCCGAACACTGAAGCTTTCTTT. This translates into CASSQAPNTEAFF.

The J gene is TRBJ1-6, the V gene TRBV11-2; the match to TRBD1 covers 7 bases. The V segment lost 3 bases and the J segment 7 bases; nucleotides outside the gene matches: 3. CDR1 SGHAT and CDR2 FQNNGV come from the germline V gene. The CDR3 runs 14 residues. The CDR3 coding sequence is TGTGCCAGCAGCTTTTTCAGGGGGAATTCACCCCTCCACTTT. This translates into CASSFFRGNSPLHF.

This clonotype came up many times. The genes are TRBV28 and TRBJ2-5; D is undetermined. V gave up 3 bases and J gave up 5 bases, with 10 bases separating them. CDR1 is MDHEN, CDR2 SYDVKM, per germline. The CDR3 spans 13 residues. CDR3 sequence: CASSFGRKETQYF. The CDR3 region has the DNA TGTGCCAGCAGTTTCGGGCGGAAGGAGACCCAGTACTTC.

This clonotype was seen many times. The J gene is TRBJ2-2, the V gene TRBV20-1; D is uncertain. The ends were cut back, 4 bases at V and 1 base at J, with 7 bases in the middle. There are 13 residues in the CDR3. Per germline, CDR1 DFQATT and CDR2 SNEGSKA (reference sequence). The chain's CDR3 is CSATDQNTGELFF. CDR3 bases: TGCAGTGCTACTGACCAGAACACCGGGGAGCTGTTTTTT.

This clonotype was seen more than once but under ten times. The chain recombines TRBV19 with TRBJ2-6; D remains ambiguous. From germline, CDR1 is LNHDA and CDR2 SQIVND (reference sequence). Trimming took 1 base from V and 0 from J, leaving 4 bases between them. This CDR3 is 15 amino acids long. CDR3 sequence (DNA): TGTGCCAGTAGTATAGGGAACTCTGGGGCCAACGTCCTGACTTTC. Protein sequence: CASSIGNSGANVLTF.

Ten or more counts support this clonotype. This chain joins TRBV15 and TRBJ2-3; D gene ambiguous. CDR1 and CDR2 from the germline V gene are LNHNV and YYDKDF (reference sequence). The CDR3 runs 14 residues. V gave up 3 bases and J gave up 5 bases, with 12 bases separating them. The CDR3 spells CATSSPSDLDTQYF. CDR3 sequence (DNA): TGTGCCACCAGCAGTCCGTCAGACCTAGATACGCAGTATTTT.

This clonotype was found a few times. The chain is built from TRBV3-1 and TRBJ2-5; 10 positions match TRBD2. Per the germline V gene, CDR1 is LGHDT and CDR2 is YNNKEL (reference sequence). V was clipped by 1 base and J by 5 bases; unmatched bases: 13. The length of the CDR3 is 18 residues. The CDR3 reads CASSQGILLAGAGETQYF. CDR3 in DNA: TGTGCCAGCAGCCAAGGAATCCTTCTAGCGGGAGCGGGGGAGACCCAGTACTTC.

This clonotype has ten or more counts. V gene TRBV7-2 combines with J gene TRBJ2-7; 7 positions agree with TRBD1. Per the germline V gene, CDR1 is SGHTA and CDR2 is FQGNSA. CDR3 length equals 14 residues. Unmatched junction bases numbered 8, after V lost 4 bases and J lost 5 bases. For the CDR3, the DNA is TGTGCCAGCAGCTCGCCGACAGGGCGGAACGAGCAGTACTTC. It encodes CASSSPTGRNEQYF.

The gene calls are TRBV9 and TRBJ2-1, with 9 bases lining up with TRBD2. The CDR3 runs to 18 residues. Germline CDR1 SGDLS, CDR2 YYNGEE. Unmatched junction bases numbered 9, after V lost 0 bases and J lost 2 bases. The CDR3 loop is CASSVARTSGPTYNEQFF. The CDR3 DNA is TGTGCCAGCAGCGTAGCTCGTACTAGCGGGCCCACCTACAATGAGCAGTTCTTC.

This clonotype turned up a few times. A read error may explain this, as a much larger clone is one base away. V gene TRBV7-6 combines with J gene TRBJ2-3, with TRBD1 matching over 8 bases. CDR3 length: 15 residues. The germline V gene encodes CDR1 SGHVS and CDR2 FNYEAQ. CDR3 coding DNA: TGTGCTAGCAGCCGCGCAGGGGGCGCCACAGATACGCAGTATTTT. This codes for CASSRAGGATDTQYF.

Note on this clonotype: The junction shows a germline mismatch at one end, possibly a read error. Here the CDR3 DNA reads TGTGCCATCAGCTTAGAGGGTCAGTCCGGCTATGGCTACACCTTC. It encodes CAISLEGQSGYGYTF. The chain has TRBV7-9 and TRBJ1-2; D unclear. The CDR3 totals 15 residues. Germline CDR1 is SEHNR and CDR2 is FQNEAQ (reference sequence).